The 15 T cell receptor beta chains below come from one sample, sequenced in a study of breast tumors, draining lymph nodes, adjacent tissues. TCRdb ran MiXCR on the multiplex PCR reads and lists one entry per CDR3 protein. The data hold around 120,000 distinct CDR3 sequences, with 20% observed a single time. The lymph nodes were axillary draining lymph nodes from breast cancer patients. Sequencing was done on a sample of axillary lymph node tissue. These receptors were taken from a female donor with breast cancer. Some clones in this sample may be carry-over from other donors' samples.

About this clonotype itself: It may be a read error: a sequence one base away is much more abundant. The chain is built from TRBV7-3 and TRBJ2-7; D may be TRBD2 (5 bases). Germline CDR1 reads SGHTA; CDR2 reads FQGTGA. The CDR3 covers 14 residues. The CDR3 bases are TGTGCTAGCAGCCCGAGGGTCAACACCTACGAGGAGTACTTC. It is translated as CASSPRVNTYEEYF.

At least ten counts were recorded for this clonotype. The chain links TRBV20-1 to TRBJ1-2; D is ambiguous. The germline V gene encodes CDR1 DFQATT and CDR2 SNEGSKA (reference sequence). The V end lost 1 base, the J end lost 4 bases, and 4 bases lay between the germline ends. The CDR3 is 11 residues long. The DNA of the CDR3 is TGCAGTGCTAGAGGGGGCTATGGCTACACCTTC. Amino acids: CSARGGYGYTF.

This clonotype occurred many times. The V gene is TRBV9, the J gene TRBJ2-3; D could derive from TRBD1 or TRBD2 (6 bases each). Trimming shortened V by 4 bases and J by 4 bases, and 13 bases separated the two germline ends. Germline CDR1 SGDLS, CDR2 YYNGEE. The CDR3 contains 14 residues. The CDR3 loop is CASSPRGVADTQYF. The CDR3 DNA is TGTGCCAGCAGCCCTAGGGGGGTTGCAGATACGCAGTATTTT.

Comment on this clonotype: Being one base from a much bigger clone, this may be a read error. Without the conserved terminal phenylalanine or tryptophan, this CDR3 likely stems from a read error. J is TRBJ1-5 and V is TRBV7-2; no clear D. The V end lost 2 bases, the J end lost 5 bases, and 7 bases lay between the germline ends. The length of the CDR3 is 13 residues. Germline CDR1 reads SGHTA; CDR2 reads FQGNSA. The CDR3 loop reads CASSLHRDQPQHS. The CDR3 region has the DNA TGTGCCAGCAGCTTACACAGAGATCAGCCCCAGCATTCT.

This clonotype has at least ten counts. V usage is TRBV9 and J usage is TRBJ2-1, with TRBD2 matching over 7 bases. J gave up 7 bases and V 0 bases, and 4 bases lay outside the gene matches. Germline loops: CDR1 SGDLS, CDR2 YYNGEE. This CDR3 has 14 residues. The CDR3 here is CASSVASGDNEQFF. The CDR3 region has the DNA TGTGCCAGCAGCGTAGCTAGCGGAGATAATGAGCAGTTCTTC.

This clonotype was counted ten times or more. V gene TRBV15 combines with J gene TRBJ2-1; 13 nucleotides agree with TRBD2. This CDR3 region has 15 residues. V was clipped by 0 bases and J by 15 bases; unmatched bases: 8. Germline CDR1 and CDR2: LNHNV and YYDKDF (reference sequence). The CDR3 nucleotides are TGTGCCACCAGCAGAGATAGGACTAGCGGGGGTATTGGGTTCTTC. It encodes CATSRDRTSGGIGFF.

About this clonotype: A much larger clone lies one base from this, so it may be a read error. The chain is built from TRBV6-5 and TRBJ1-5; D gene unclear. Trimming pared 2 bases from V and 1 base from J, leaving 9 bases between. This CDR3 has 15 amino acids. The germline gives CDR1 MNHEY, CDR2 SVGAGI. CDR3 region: CASSYTEGSNQPQHF. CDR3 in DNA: TGTGCCAGCAGTTACACAGAGGGAAGCAATCAGCCCCAGCATTTT.

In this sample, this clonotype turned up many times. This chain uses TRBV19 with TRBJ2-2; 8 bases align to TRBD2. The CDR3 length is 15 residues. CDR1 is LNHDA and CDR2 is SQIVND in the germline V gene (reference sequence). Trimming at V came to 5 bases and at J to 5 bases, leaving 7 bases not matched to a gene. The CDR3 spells CASSVTSAGTGELFF. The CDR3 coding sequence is TGTGCCAGTAGTGTGACTAGCGCAGGGACCGGGGAGCTGTTTTTT.

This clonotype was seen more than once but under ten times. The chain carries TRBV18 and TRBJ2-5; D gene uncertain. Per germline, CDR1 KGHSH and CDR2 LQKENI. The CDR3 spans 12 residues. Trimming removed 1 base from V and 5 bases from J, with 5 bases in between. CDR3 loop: CASSPQRETQYF. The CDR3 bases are TGTGCCAGCTCACCACAAAGGGAGACCCAGTACTTC.

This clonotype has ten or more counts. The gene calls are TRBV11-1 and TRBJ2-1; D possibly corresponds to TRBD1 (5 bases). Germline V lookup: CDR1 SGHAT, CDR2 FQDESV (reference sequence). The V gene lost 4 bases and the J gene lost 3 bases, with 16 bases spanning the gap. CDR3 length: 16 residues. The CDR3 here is CASSSPPRGRYNEQFF. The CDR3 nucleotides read TGTGCCAGCAGCTCGCCCCCTAGGGGCCGCTACAATGAGCAGTTCTTC.

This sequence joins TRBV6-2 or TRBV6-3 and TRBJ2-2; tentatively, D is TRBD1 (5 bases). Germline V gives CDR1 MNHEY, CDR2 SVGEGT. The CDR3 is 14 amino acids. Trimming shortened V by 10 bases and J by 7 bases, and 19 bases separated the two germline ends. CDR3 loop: CATGTRVKGGELFF. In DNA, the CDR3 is TGTGCCACAGGAACCAGGGTCAAGGGCGGGGAGCTGTTTTTT.

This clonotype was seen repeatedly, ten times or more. The CDR3 here is CASSQYRGDEQFF. For the CDR3, the DNA is TGTGCCAGCAGCCAGTACAGGGGCGATGAGCAGTTCTTC. The rearrangement joins TRBV14 to TRBJ2-1; TRBD1 aligns across 7 bases. Unmatched junction bases numbered 4, after V lost 3 bases and J lost 8 bases. From germline, CDR1 is SGHDN and CDR2 FVKESK. The CDR3 consists of 13 residues.

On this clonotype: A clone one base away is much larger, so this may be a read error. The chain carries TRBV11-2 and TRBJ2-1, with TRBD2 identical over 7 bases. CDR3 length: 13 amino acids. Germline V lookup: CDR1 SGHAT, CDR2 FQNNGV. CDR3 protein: CASSPRTRFEQSF. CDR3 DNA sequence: TGTGCCAGCAGCCCCCGGACTAGGTTTGAGCAGTCCTTC.

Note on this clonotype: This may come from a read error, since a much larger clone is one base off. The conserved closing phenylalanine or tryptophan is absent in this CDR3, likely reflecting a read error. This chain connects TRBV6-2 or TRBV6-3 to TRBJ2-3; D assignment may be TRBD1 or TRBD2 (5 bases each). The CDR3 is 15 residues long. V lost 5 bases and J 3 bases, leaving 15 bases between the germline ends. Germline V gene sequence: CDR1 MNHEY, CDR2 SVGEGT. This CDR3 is CASSTRDQGTDTQYL. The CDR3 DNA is TGTGCCAGCAGTACCCGGGACCAAGGGACAGATACGCAGTATCTT.

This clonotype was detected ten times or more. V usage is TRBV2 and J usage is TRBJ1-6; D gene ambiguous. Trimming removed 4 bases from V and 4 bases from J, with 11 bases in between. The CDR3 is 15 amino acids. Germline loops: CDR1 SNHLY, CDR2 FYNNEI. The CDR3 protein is CASSADRTYNSPLHF. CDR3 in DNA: TGTGCCAGCAGTGCGGACCGTACATATAATTCACCCCTCCACTTT.